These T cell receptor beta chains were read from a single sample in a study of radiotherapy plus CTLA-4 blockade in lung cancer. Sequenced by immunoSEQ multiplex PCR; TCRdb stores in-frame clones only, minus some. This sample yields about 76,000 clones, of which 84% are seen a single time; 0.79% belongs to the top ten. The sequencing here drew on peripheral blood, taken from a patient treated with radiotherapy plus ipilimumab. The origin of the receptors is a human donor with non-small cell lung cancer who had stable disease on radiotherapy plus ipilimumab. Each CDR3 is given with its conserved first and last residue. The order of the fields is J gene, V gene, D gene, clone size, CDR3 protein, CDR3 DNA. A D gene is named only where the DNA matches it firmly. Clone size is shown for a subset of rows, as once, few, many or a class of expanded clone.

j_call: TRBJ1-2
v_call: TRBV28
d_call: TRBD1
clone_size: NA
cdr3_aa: CASSSAGTGVYGYTF
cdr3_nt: TGTGCCAGCAGTAGCGCCGGGACAGGGGTCTATGGCTACACCTTC

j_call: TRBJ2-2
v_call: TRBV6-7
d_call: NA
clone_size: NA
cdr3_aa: CASSYPWGGGERPNTGELFF
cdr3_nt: TGTGCCAGCAGTTACCCCTGGGGAGGGGGAGAGAGGCCGAACACCGGGGAGCTGTTTTTT

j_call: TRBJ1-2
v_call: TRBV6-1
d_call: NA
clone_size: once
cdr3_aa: CASSEYGAGGGYTF
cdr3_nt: TGTGCCAGCAGTGAATATGGGGCCGGCGGCGGCTACACCTTC

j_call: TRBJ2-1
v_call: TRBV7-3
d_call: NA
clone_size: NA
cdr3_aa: CASGTSHNEQFF
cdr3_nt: TGTGCCAGCGGAACTAGCCACAATGAGCAGTTCTTC

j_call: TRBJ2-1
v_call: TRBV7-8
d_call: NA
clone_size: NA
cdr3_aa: CASSLVPSAGNEQFF
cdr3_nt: TGTGCCAGCAGCTTAGTTCCTAGCGCGGGCAATGAGCAGTTCTTC

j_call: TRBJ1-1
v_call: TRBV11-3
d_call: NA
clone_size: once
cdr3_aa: CASSVRDGEAFF
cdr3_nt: TGTGCCAGCAGCGTCCGGGACGGTGAAGCTTTCTTT

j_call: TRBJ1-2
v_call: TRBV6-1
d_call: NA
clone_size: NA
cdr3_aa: CATPGRSFYGYTF
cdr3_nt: TGTGCCACCCCCGGGAGAAGTTTCTATGGCTACACCTTC

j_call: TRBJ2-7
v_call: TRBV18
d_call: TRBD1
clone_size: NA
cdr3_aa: CASSSDRITSYEQYF
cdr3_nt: TGTGCCAGCTCATCGGACAGGATTACCTCCTACGAGCAGTACTTC

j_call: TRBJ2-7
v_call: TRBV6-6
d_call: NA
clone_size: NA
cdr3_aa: CASSLDGSYEQYF
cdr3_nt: TGTGCCAGCAGCTTAGACGGGTCCTACGAGCAGTACTTC

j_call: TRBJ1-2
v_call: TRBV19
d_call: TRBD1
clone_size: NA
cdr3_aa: CASRGDRLNGYTF
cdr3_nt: TGTGCCAGTAGGGGGGACAGACTGAATGGCTACACCTTC

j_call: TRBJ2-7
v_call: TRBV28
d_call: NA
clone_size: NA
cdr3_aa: CASMGGSLGEQYF
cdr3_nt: TGTGCCAGCATGGGCGGATCCCTTGGCGAGCAGTACTTC

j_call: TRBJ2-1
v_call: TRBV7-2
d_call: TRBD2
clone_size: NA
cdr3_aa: CASSSLVAGGHLEQFF
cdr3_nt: TGTGCCAGCAGCTCCTTGGTAGCGGGGGGGCATCTTGAGCAGTTCTTC

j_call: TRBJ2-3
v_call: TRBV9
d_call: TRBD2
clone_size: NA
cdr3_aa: CASSVGGGGATDTQYF
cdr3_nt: TGTGCCAGCAGCGTAGGGGGCGGGGGGGCCACAGATACGCAGTATTTT